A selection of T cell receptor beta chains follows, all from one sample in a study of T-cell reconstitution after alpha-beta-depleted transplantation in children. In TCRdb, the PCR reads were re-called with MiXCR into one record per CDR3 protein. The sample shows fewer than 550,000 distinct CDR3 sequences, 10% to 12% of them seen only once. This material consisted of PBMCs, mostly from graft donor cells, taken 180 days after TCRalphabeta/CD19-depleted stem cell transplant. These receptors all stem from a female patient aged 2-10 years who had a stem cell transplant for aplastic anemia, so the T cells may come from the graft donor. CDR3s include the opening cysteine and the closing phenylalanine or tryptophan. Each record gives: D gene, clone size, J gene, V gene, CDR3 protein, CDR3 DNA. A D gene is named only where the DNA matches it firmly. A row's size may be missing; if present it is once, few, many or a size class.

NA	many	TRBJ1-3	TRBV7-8	CASSLRAPGSGNTIYF	TGTGCCAGCAGCTTAAGGGCACCAGGGTCTGGAAACACCATATATTTT
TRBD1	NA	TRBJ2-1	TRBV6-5	CASSYSSGQGGGEQFF	TGTGCCAGCAGTTACTCATCGGGACAGGGAGGGGGTGAGCAGTTCTTC
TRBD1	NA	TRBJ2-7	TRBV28	CASTGPHEQGAREQYF	TGTGCCAGCACTGGCCCGCATGAGCAGGGGGCGAGGGAGCAGTACTTC
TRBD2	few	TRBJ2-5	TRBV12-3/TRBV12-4	CASSLRTSGWETQYF	TGTGCCAGCAGTCTCCGGACTAGCGGGTGGGAGACCCAGTACTTC
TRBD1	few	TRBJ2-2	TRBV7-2	CASSLKGQGTGELFF	TGTGCCAGCAGCTTAAAGGGACAGGGCACCGGGGAGCTGTTTTTT
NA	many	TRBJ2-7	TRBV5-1	CASSLASVYEQYF	TGCGCCAGCAGCTTGGCGAGCGTCTACGAGCAGTACTTC
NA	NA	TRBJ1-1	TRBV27	CASRPMGNTEAFF	TGTGCCAGCAGACCAATGGGGAACACTGAAGCTTTCTTT
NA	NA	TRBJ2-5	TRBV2	CASRELRTYQETQYF	TGTGCCAGCAGGGAGTTAAGGACCTATCAAGAGACCCAGTACTTC
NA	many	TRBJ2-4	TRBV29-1	CSVERGRNIQYF	TGCAGCGTTGAAAGGGGAAGAAACATTCAGTACTTC
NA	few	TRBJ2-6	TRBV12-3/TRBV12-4	CASSNRLGLSGANVLTF	TGTGCCAGCAGTAACCGTCTGGGCCTCTCTGGGGCCAACGTCCTGACTTTC
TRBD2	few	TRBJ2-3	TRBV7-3	CASSARTEKREGTDTQYF	TGTGCCAGCAGCGCCAGGACTGAGAAGCGGGAGGGCACAGATACGCAGTATTTT
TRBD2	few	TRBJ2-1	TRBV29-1	CSAEGLVPYNEQFF	TGCAGCGCCGAGGGACTAGTCCCCTACAATGAGCAGTTCTTC
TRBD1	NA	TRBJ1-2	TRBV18	CASSPLWDRDGYTF	TGTGCCAGCTCACCTCTCTGGGACAGGGATGGCTACACCTTC
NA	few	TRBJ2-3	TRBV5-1	CASSLAPGPYRTDTQYF	TGCGCCAGCAGCTTGGCCCCGGGACCGTACCGCACAGATACGCAGTATTTT
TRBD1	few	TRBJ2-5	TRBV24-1	CATSVLTGMGETQYF	TGTGCCACCAGTGTCCTGACAGGGATGGGAGAGACCCAGTACTTC
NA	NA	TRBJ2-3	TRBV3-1	CASSQRWKEGSTDTQYF	TGTGCCAGCAGCCAGCGTTGGAAAGAGGGTTCCACAGATACGCAGTATTTT
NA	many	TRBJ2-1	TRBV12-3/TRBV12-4	CASSLISSYNEQFF	TGTGCCAGCAGCTTAATAAGCTCCTACAATGAGCAGTTCTTC
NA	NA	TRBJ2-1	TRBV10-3	CAISESGGTYNEQFF	TGTGCCATCAGTGAGTCTGGCGGAACCTACAATGAGCAGTTCTTC
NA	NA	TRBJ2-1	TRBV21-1	CASRALFF	TGTGCCAGCAGAGCGTTGTTCTTC
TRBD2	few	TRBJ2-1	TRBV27	CASSFLAGGVDEQFF	TGTGCCAGCAGTTTTCTAGCGGGAGGGGTGGATGAGCAGTTCTTC
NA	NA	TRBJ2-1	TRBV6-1	CASILGPSSYNEQFF	TGTGCCAGCATTCTGGGCCCGAGCTCCTACAATGAGCAGTTCTTC
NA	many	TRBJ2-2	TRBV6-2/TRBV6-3	CASSPPAGVGYTGELFF	TGTGCCAGCAGTCCTCCAGCGGGTGTTGGGTACACCGGGGAGCTGTTTTTT
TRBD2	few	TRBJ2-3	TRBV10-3	CAISESTGGDTQYF	TGTGCCATCAGTGAGTCGACGGGGGGGGATACGCAGTATTTT
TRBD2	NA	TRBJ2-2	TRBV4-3	CASSQDWSPSGKWTGELFF	TGCGCCAGCAGCCAAGATTGGAGCCCTAGCGGGAAATGGACCGGGGAGCTGTTTTTT
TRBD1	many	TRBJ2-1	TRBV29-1	CSARDRAYNEQFF	TGCAGCGCCCGGGACAGGGCCTACAATGAGCAGTTCTTC
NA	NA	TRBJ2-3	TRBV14	CASSQRHGWTQYF	TGTGCCAGCAGCCAACGACATGGATGGACGCAGTATTTT
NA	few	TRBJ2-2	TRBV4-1	CASSQSLLSGELFF	TGCGCCAGCAGCCAGTCCCTCCTTTCCGGGGAGCTGTTTTTT
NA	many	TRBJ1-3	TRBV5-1	CASSPGASGNTIYF	TGCGCCAGCAGCCCAGGCGCCTCTGGAAACACCATATATTTT
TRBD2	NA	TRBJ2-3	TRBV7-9	CASSLAGGDPTDTQYF	TGTGCCAGCAGCTTAGCGGGGGGGGACCCCACAGATACGCAGTATTTT
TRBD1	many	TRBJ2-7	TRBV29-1	CSVVWTGNLHEQYF	TGCAGCGTTGTTTGGACAGGGAACCTCCACGAGCAGTACTTC
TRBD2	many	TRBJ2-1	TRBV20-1	CSAPRGDYEYNEQFF	TGCAGTGCCCCCAGAGGGGACTATGAGTACAATGAGCAGTTCTTC
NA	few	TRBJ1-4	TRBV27	CASSLQLRGEKLFF	TGTGCCAGCAGTTTACAGCTTAGAGGTGAAAAACTGTTTTTT
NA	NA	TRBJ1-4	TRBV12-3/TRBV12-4	CASSFSSRGSEKLFF	TGTGCCAGCAGTTTCTCTTCCAGGGGAAGTGAAAAACTGTTTTTT
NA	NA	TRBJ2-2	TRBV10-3	CAISEPRRGLGELFF	TGTGCCATCAGTGAGCCCCGGAGGGGCCTGGGGGAGCTGTTTTTT
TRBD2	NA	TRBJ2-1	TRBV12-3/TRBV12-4	CASSLSGLAGFYNEQFF	TGTGCCAGCAGTTTATCAGGCCTAGCGGGATTCTACAATGAGCAGTTCTTC
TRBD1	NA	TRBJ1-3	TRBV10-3	CAISGARQGLDFSGNTIYF	TGTGCCATCAGCGGGGCACGACAGGGGCTCGACTTCTCTGGAAACACCATATATTTT
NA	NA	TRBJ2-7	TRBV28	CASSSPSRIYEQYF	TGTGCCAGCAGTTCCCCTTCAAGGATTTACGAGCAGTACTTC
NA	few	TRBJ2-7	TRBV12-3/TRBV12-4	CAVSRGRYPSHEQYF	TGTGCCGTCTCCCGGGGAAGGTATCCCTCCCACGAGCAGTACTTC
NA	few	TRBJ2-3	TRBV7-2	CASSSGQGGSDTQYF	TGTGCCAGCAGCTCCGGACAGGGAGGGTCGGATACGCAGTATTTT
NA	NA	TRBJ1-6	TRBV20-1	CSAVHRANSPLHF	TGCAGTGCTGTCCACAGGGCTAATTCACCCCTCCACTTT
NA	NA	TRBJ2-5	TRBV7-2	CASSLTTPGPQYF	TGTGCCAGCAGCTTAACCACACCGGGGCCCCAGTACTTC
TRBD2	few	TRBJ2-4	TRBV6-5	CASSYRLAGAKNIQYF	TGTGCCAGCAGTTACCGACTAGCGGGAGCCAAAAACATTCAGTACTTC
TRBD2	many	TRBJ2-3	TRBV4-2	CASSLGGGADTQYF	TGTGCCAGCAGCCTGGGGGGGGGAGCGGATACGCAGTATTTT
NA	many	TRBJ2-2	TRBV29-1	CSVGRGTGELFF	TGCAGCGTTGGGAGGGGCACCGGGGAGCTGTTTTTT
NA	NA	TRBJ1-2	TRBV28	CASSIISGSLGYTF	TGTGCCAGCAGCATAATCTCAGGTTCACTTGGCTACACCTTC
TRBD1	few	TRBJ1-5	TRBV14	CASSPYPGQGNQPQHF	TGTGCCAGCAGCCCTTACCCCGGACAGGGAAATCAGCCCCAGCATTTT
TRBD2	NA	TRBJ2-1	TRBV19	CASSILPRAGGGRDEQFF	TGTGCCAGTAGTATTTTACCCCGAGCGGGAGGGGGAAGGGATGAGCAGTTCTTC
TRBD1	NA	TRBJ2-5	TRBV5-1	CASRGTVQETQYF	TGCGCCAGCAGAGGGACAGTACAAGAGACCCAGTACTTC
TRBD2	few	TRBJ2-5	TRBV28	CASSWTSGTGETQYF	TGTGCCAGCAGTTGGACTAGCGGGACAGGGGAGACCCAGTACTTC
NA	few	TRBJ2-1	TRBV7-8	CASSLVIPGPSYNEQFF	TGTGCCAGCAGCTTAGTGATTCCGGGACCCTCCTACAATGAGCAGTTCTTC
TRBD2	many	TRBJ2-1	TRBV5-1	CASSLASGSSYNEQFF	TGCGCCAGCAGCTTGGCTAGCGGCAGCTCCTACAATGAGCAGTTCTTC
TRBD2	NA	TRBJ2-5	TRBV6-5	CASSYGAGGETQYF	TGTGCCAGCAGTTACGGGGCGGGGGGAGAGACCCAGTACTTC
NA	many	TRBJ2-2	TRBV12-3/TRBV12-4	CASSSNTGFTGELFF	TGTGCCAGCAGTTCGAATACAGGGTTCACCGGGGAGCTGTTTTTT